This TCR beta chain was identified in a study of T cell responses to AZD1222 COVID-19 vaccine. General study findings and limits: Nearly half of spike-specific TCRs reportedly target unmutated variant regions. Spike was spanned by vaccine-associated CD4 TCRs, with dominance at 160-218 and 743-854.

TCRdb keeps only in-frame clones here, not all; method: immunoSEQ multiplex PCR. The sample has about 95,000 clones; approximately 91% are singletons. Details on this clone: Its antigen is as yet unknown.

This specimen was peripheral blood, taken on day 0 of AZD1222 vaccination. This receptor was taken from an adult in good health.

The CDR3 nucleotides are TGTGCCAGAACGGGACAGCAAATCGCCCAGCATTTT. Its protein is CARTGQQIAQHF. The rearrangement links TRBV5-8 to TRBJ1-5, with 7 bases identical to TRBD1. Trimming removed 8 bases from V and 11 bases from J; junction bases left unmatched: 10. Germline lookup yields CDR1 SGHTS and CDR2 YDEGEE. The length of the CDR3 is 12 residues. Full variable domain (missing parts from reference TRBV5-8 and TRBJ1-5): EAGVTQSPTHLIKTRGQQATLRCSPISGHTSVYWYQQALGLGLQFLLWYDEGEERNRGNFPPRFSGRQFPNYSSELNVNALELEDSALYLCARTGQQIAQHFGDGTRLSIL.